Listed below are T cell receptor beta chains from one sample, sequenced in a study of T cell responses to AZD1222 COVID-19 vaccine. Assay: immunoSEQ multiplex PCR; the TCRdb copy retains only in-frame clones and omits some. Among more than 150,000 clones listed, approximately 90% were seen once. The sequencing used peripheral blood, collected on day 0 of AZD1222 vaccination. These receptors were obtained from an adult in good health. Each CDR3 is given without its conserved first and last residue.

TRBV5-6,ASRELRGDTQY
TRBV28,ASSFKVREQY
TRBV7-7,ASSPRLAGETGQF
TRBV28,ASSLPFRAAGIRNYGYT
TRBV14,ASSLGLNTEAF
TRBV18,ASSADRSSYNEQF
TRBV28,ASSQGQGEKLF
TRBV18,ASSPAFSYNEQF
TRBV3-1/TRBV3-2,ASSQDRFVMPQH
TRBV19,ASSIPATGVGYT
TRBV28,ASSLGTGGPKGEAF
TRBV4-2,ASSQVGAGGPDTGELF
TRBV5-4,ASSLAAGQETQY
TRBV9,ASSVGGLSPYEQY
TRBV27,AARGARSYEQY
TRBV10-2,ASSDGPGLASYEQY
TRBV4-2,ASSLQTSGGREQY
TRBV4-1,ASSQDAGENYNSPLH
TRBV7-9,ASSSSGTMGETQY
TRBV2,ASSEVGRVRETQY
TRBV7-7,ASSLGGYSTDTQY
TRBV4-2,ASSQERETNEKLF
TRBV3-1/TRBV3-2,ASSQVPGQGTGELF
TRBV10-3,AIQGADEKLF
TRBV5-1,ASSLQLQEHNEKLF